The 29 T cell receptor beta chains reported below all come from one sample, sequenced in a study of blood T cell repertoires in COVID-19. The protocol was immunoSEQ multiplex PCR, while the TCRdb copy is restricted to in-frame clones and leaves out a portion. The repertoire holds 200,000 to 300,000 clones, roughly 76% seen once, with 7.5% to 8% in the top ten. The sample comprised peripheral blood. Receptors originate from an elderly woman with COVID-19, enrolled during active disease.

This clone occurred once. The V call is TRBV24-1, the J call TRBJ2-7, with D unresolved. Per the germline V gene, CDR1 is KGHDR and CDR2 is SFDVKD. This CDR3 has 13 residues. Deletions cut 5 bases from V and 1 base from J, with 8 bases between. Here the CDR3 DNA reads TGTGCCACCAGTGCAGCAGGATCCTACGAGCAGTACTTC. Its translation is CATSAAGSYEQYF.

The chain carries TRBV30 and TRBJ1-6; no definite D call. Germline V gene data show CDR1 as GTSNPN and CDR2 as SVGIG (reference sequence). Trimming stripped 5 bases from V and 7 bases from J, with 6 bases between. The CDR3 contains 11 residues. The CDR3 reads CAWAGNSPLHF. CDR3 nucleotide sequence: TGTGCCTGGGCGGGGAATTCACCCCTCCACTTT.

The rearrangement joins TRBV24-1 to TRBJ2-1; perhaps TRBD1 as D (6 bases). Germline lookup yields CDR1 KGHDR and CDR2 SFDVKD. V shed 1 base and J shed 5 bases, with 11 bases lying between them. This CDR3 contains 15 residues. CDR3 nucleotide sequence: TGTGCCACCAGTGATTTTGGACAGAACGACAATGAGCAGTTCTTC. Protein: CATSDFGQNDNEQFF.

The chain couples TRBV4-2 to TRBJ2-2; tentative D call: TRBD2 (5 bases). CDR3 length equals 16 residues. Trimming stripped 3 bases from V and 6 bases from J, with 17 bases between. The germline V gene encodes CDR1 LGHNA and CDR2 YNFKEQ. Here the CDR3 DNA reads TGTGCCAGCAGCCATCAGACTAAGAAATGGGCCGGGGAGCTGTTTTTT. It is translated as CASSHQTKKWAGELFF.

This chain uses TRBV24-1 with TRBJ2-1, with 12 bases fitting TRBD2. The germline gives CDR1 KGHDR, CDR2 SFDVKD. CDR3 length equals 17 residues. V lost 4 bases to trimming and J lost 5 bases; unmatched junction nucleotides: 8. The CDR3 is CATSDLASGRAHNEQFF. CDR3 bases: TGTGCCACCAGTGACCTAGCTAGCGGGAGGGCTCACAATGAGCAGTTCTTC.

V gene TRBV2 combines with J gene TRBJ1-5; 7 bases map to TRBD1. Trimming cost V 10 bases and J 0 bases; bases outside gene matches: 9. Germline V CDR1 and CDR2: SNHLY, FYNNEI. The CDR3 sequence is 15 residues long. As DNA, the CDR3 is TGTGCCACAAGACAGACAGGGAATAGCAATCAGCCCCAGCATTTT. Protein sequence: CATRQTGNSNQPQHF.

J is TRBJ2-7 and V is TRBV4-2; tentatively, D is TRBD2 (5 bases). V lost 0 bases to trimming and J lost 5 bases, with 11 bases between them. This CDR3 contains 14 residues. CDR1 is LGHNA and CDR2 is YNFKEQ in the germline V gene. CDR3 residues: CASSQDRTRNEQYF. In nucleotides, the CDR3 is TGTGCCAGCAGCCAAGACCGGACTCGAAACGAGCAGTACTTC.

The sample holds one count of this clone. Other DNA sequences within the sample encode an identical CDR3. This sequence joins TRBV18 and TRBJ1-3; D is ambiguous. CDR3 length equals 14 residues. Trimming left V 6 bases short and J 0 bases short, with 9 bases between. Germline V gives CDR1 KGHSH, CDR2 LQKENI. The CDR3 spells CASSSGGSGNTIYF. For the CDR3, the DNA is TGTGCCAGCTCCTCCGGTGGCTCTGGAAACACCATATATTTT.

Only a few counts were recorded for this clone. The rearrangement joins TRBV7-9 to TRBJ1-1; 10 nucleotides line up with TRBD1. V dropped 5 bases and J dropped 0; count of bases not matched to a gene: 6. The germline CDR1 and CDR2 sequences are SEHNR and FQNEAQ (reference sequence). The CDR3 covers 16 residues. The CDR3: CASSLDRGLMNTEAFF. In DNA form, the CDR3 reads TGTGCCAGCAGCCTCGACAGGGGGCTAATGAACACTGAAGCTTTCTTT.

The rearrangement uses TRBV7-2 and TRBJ1-5; D is ambiguous. V lost 5 bases and J 5 bases, leaving 16 bases between the germline ends. In germline, CDR1 is SGHTA, CDR2 FQGNSA. This CDR3 is built from 15 residues. The CDR3 here is CASSGPNSGYQPQHF. The CDR3 region has the DNA TGTGCCAGCAGCGGTCCGAACAGTGGCTATCAGCCCCAGCATTTT.

This sequence joins TRBV6-5 and TRBJ1-2; tentative D call: TRBD1 (6 bases). The V gene lost 11 bases and the J gene lost 0 bases, with 19 bases spanning the gap. The CDR3 loop spans 15 amino acids. From germline, CDR1 is MNHEY and CDR2 SVGAGI. CDR3 loop: CAVLGRQAANYGYTF. The CDR3 nucleotides read TGTGCCGTCCTGGGCAGACAGGCCGCTAACTATGGCTACACCTTC.

On this clone itself: A clone one base away is much larger, so this may be a read error. CDR3 loop: CASSQQGNQPQHF. The CDR3, as DNA: TGTGCCAGCAGCCAACAGGGCAATCAGCCCCAGCATTTT. This chain links TRBV7-2 with TRBJ1-5; TRBD1 might be the D (5 bases). Germline lookup yields CDR1 SGHTA and CDR2 FQGNSA. The CDR3 runs 13 residues. V dropped 5 bases and J dropped 2 bases, with 7 bases sitting between them.

The CDR3: CASSLGQGDTEAFF. The CDR3 coding sequence is TGTGCCAGCAGCTTAGGACAGGGGGATACTGAAGCTTTCTTT. The rearrangement joins TRBV7-9 to TRBJ1-1; TRBD1 agrees at 9 bases. CDR3 length equals 14 residues. CDR1 is SEHNR and CDR2 is FQNEAQ in the germline V gene (reference sequence). The junction had 2 bases not matched to a gene; V was cut back by 1 base and J by 5 bases.

This rearrangement joins TRBV19 to TRBJ1-1; D possibly corresponds to TRBD1 (5 bases). V gave up 5 bases and J gave up 0 bases, with 10 bases separating them. CDR1 is LNHDA, CDR2 SQIVND, per germline (reference sequence). The CDR3 length is 14 residues. Here the CDR3 reads CASSQDRMNTEAFF. The CDR3 DNA sequence: TGTGCCAGTAGTCAAGACAGAATGAACACTGAAGCTTTCTTT. Full variable domain (outside the CDR3, taken from reference TRBV19 and TRBJ1-1): DGGITQSPKYLFRKEGQNVTLSCEQNLNHDAMYWYRQDPGQGLRLIYYSQIVNDFQKGDIAEGYSVSREKKESFPLTVTSAQKNPTAFYLCASSQDRMNTEAFFGQGTRLTVV.

As regards this clone: A read error may produce the germline difference seen at one junction end. The rearrangement joins TRBV7-8 to TRBJ1-2; TRBD1 matches 9 bases. The CDR3 is 14 residues long. Looked up from germline, CDR1 is SGHVS and CDR2 is FQNEAQ. CDR3 amino acids: CASTLTGGDYGYTF. The CDR3 DNA reads TGTGCCAGCACCTTAACAGGGGGCGACTATGGCTACACCTTC.

This chain connects TRBV10-3 to TRBJ2-5, with D perhaps matching TRBD2 (5 bases). This CDR3 has 12 amino acids. Germline V gene lookup returns CDR1 ENHRY and CDR2 SYGVKD. Between the trimmed V and J ends, which lost 11 bases and 5 bases, there was a span of 15 bases. The CDR3, as DNA: TGTGCCGCCTCCCGAGGGTCGGAGACCCAGTACTTC. Encoded protein: CAASRGSETQYF.

The chain recombines TRBV7-2 with TRBJ2-7; a possible D gene is TRBD2 (6 bases). Germline-derived CDR1 and CDR2 are SGHTA and FQGNSA. The CDR3 has 14 amino acids. V was pared by 4 bases and J by 5 bases, with 15 bases between. The CDR3 DNA reads TGTGCCAGCAGCTGGCGGGACTGGGGAAACGAGCAGTACTTC. This gives the protein CASSWRDWGNEQYF.

There are a few counts of this clone. The rearrangement joins TRBV19 to TRBJ1-2; 8 positions match TRBD1. CDR3 length: 13 amino acids. V dropped 6 bases and J dropped 4; count of bases not matched to a gene: 4. Germline V gene data show CDR1 as LNHDA and CDR2 as SQIVND (reference sequence). The CDR3 region has the DNA TGTGCCAGTAGCCCGGACAGGGCCTATGGCTACACCTTC. Its translation is CASSPDRAYGYTF.

This clone was recorded only once. The V gene is TRBV30, the J gene TRBJ1-5; the D gene is possibly TRBD1 (6 bases). The CDR3 is 13 residues long. The V gene's germline CDR1 is GTSNPN and CDR2 SVGIG (reference sequence). V was trimmed by 4 bases and J by 1 base, leaving 8 bases between them. The CDR3 sequence is CAWNRDSNQPQHF. CDR3 nucleotide sequence: TGTGCCTGGAACAGGGACAGCAATCAGCCCCAGCATTTT.

This clone was counted a single time. This chain uses TRBV5-4 with TRBJ2-1; TRBD2 aligns across 8 bases. V dropped 4 bases and J dropped 3; count of bases not matched to a gene: 9. The CDR3 is made up of 16 amino acids. CDR1 is SGHNT, CDR2 YYREEE, per germline (reference sequence). The DNA for the CDR3 is TGTGCCAGCAGCCAGGGGAGCGGGAGTATCTACAATGAGCAGTTCTTC. This codes for CASSQGSGSIYNEQFF.

This clone was seen a handful of times. The chain has TRBV29-1 and TRBJ1-1; D gene ambiguous. Looked up from germline, CDR1 is SQVTM and CDR2 is ANQGSEA. The CDR3 totals 13 residues. Trimming stripped 4 bases from V and 6 bases from J, with 15 bases between. Here the CDR3 reads CSVGTREGSEAFF. The CDR3, as DNA: TGCAGCGTTGGGACCCGGGAGGGTTCTGAAGCTTTCTTT.

The rearrangement links TRBV19 to TRBJ2-5, with 10 bases that match TRBD2. V shed 4 bases, J shed 7 bases, and the junction held 3 bases outside the gene matches. Germline CDR1 and CDR2: LNHDA and SQIVND (reference sequence). There are 13 residues in the CDR3. The CDR3 DNA is TGTGCCAGTAGTACCAGCGGGGGGGCGACCCAGTACTTC. The encoded protein is CASSTSGGATQYF. The full variable domain, in which reference TRBV19 and TRBJ2-5 provide the parts outside the CDR3, is DGGITQSPKYLFRKEGQNVTLSCEQNLNHDAMYWYRQDPGQGLRLIYYSQIVNDFQKGDIAEGYSVSREKKESFPLTVTSAQKNPTAFYLCASSTSGGATQYFGPGTRLLVL.

The chain joins TRBV5-1 to TRBJ1-1; 8 bases map to TRBD1. There are 13 residues in the CDR3. Germline V gene lookup returns CDR1 SGHRS and CDR2 YFSETQ. The junction had 3 bases not matched to a gene; V was cut back by 5 bases and J by 3 bases. The chain's CDR3 is CASRPDRDTEAFF. In nucleotides, the CDR3 is TGCGCCAGCAGGCCGGACAGGGACACTGAAGCTTTCTTT.

The V call is TRBV11-2, the J call TRBJ2-1, with 8 bases lining up with TRBD2. The CDR3 contains 15 residues. CDR1 SGHAT and CDR2 FQNNGV come from the germline V gene. With V trimmed by 5 bases and J by 7 bases, 10 bases remained unmatched. As DNA, the CDR3 is TGTGCCAGCAGCCCCGGACTAGCTTTGGGTAATGAGCAGTTCTTC. It specifies CASSPGLALGNEQFF.

This chain connects TRBV27 to TRBJ1-5, with a possible D match to TRBD1 (5 bases). V lost 6 bases and J lost 0, with 12 bases in between. Germline V gene lookup returns CDR1 MNHEY and CDR2 SMNVEV (reference sequence). This CDR3 contains 15 residues. This chain's CDR3 is CASRRGSYSNQPQHF. The CDR3 nucleotides read TGTGCCAGCAGACGGGGGAGTTATAGCAATCAGCCCCAGCATTTT.

The rearrangement uses TRBV11-3 and TRBJ2-1, with a possible D match to TRBD2 (7 bases). Germline CDR1 reads SGHNT; CDR2 reads YENEEA. The CDR3 has 15 amino acids. Between the trimmed V and J ends, which lost 3 bases and 5 bases, there was a span of 14 bases. CDR3 DNA: TGTGCCAGCAGCTTGGGGGGGGCGCGGGACAATGAGCAGTTCTTC. This translates into CASSLGGARDNEQFF. The whole variable domain, filled in from reference TRBV11-3 and TRBJ2-1, reads EAGVVQSPRYKIIEKKQPVAFWCNPISGHNTLYWYLQNLGQGPELLIRYENEEAVDDSQLPKDRFSAERLKGVDSTLKIQPAELGDSAVYLCASSLGGARDNEQFFGPGTRLTVL.

The V and J genes are TRBV2 and TRBJ2-7; TRBD1 matches at 9 bases. The trim removed 6 bases at V and 5 bases at J, leaving 8 bases unmatched. Germline V gives CDR1 SNHLY, CDR2 FYNNEI. CDR3 length equals 14 residues. The CDR3, as DNA: TGTGCCAGCAGACTTAGTGGACAGGGGAACGAGCAGTACTTC. It is translated as CASRLSGQGNEQYF.

In this sample, this clone turned up many times. In nucleotides, the CDR3 is TGTGCCAGCAGGGGGGACTCTTACACCGGGGAGCTGTTTTTT. This sequence encodes CASRGDSYTGELFF. The chain has TRBV2 and TRBJ2-2; D perhaps matches TRBD2 (6 bases). Trimming took 6 bases from V and 3 from J, leaving 11 bases between them. Germline V lookup: CDR1 SNHLY, CDR2 FYNNEI. There are 14 residues in the CDR3.

This chain links TRBV24-1 with TRBJ2-5; 15 nucleotides agree with TRBD2. The CDR3 loop spans 16 amino acids. Germline trimming cut 3 bases from V and 2 bases from J; bases unmatched to any gene: 0. Germline CDR1 KGHDR, CDR2 SFDVKD. The CDR3 spells CATSDGLAGGQETQYF. Here the CDR3 DNA reads TGTGCCACCAGTGATGGACTAGCGGGAGGGCAAGAGACCCAGTACTTC.